In its sample, the clone carrying this T cell receptor beta chain was seen once. Its antigen remains unidentified. Germline CDR1 and CDR2: GTSNPN and SVGIG (reference sequence). V gave up 0 bases and J gave up 6 bases; unmatched junction bases: 6. The CDR3 consists of 14 residues. The table came from immunoSEQ multiplex PCR; TCRdb's copy has only in-frame clones and leaves some out. This table holds some 130,000 clones, roughly 88% found once. The data originate from a study of T cell responses to AZD1222 COVID-19 vaccine. General study points: Within unmutated variant regions lay the reported targets of nearly half of spike-specific TCRs.

The starting material was peripheral blood, obtained on day 0 of AZD1222 vaccination. The TCR originated in an adult in good health. This chain links TRBV30 with TRBJ2-7, with 9 bases lining up with TRBD1. CDR3 in amino acids: CAWSVLDRGSEQYF. The CDR3 region has the DNA TGTGCCTGGAGTGTACTAGACAGGGGGAGCGAGCAGTACTTC.